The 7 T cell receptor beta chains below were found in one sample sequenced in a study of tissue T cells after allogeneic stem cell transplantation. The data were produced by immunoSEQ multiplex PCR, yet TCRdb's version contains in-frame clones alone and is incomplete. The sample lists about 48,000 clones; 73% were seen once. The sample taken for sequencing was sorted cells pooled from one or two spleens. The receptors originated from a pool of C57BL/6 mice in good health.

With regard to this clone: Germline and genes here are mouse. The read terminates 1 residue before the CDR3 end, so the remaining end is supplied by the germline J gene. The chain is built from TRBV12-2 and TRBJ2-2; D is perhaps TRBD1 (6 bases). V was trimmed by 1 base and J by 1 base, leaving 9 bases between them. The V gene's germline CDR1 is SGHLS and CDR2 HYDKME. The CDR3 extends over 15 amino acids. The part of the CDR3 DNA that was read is TGTGCCAGCTCTCTGCCAGGGGAAAACACCGGGCAGCTCTAC. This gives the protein CASSLPGENTGQLY. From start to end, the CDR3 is CASSLPGENTGQLYF.

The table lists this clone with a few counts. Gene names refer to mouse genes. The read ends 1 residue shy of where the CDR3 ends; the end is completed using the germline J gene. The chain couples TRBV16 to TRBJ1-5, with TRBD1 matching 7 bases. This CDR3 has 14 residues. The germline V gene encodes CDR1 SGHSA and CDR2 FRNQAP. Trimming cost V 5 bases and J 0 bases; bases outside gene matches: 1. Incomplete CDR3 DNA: TGTGCAAGCAGCGGGGACAGTAACAACCAGGCTCCGCTT. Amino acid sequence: CASSGDSNNQAPL. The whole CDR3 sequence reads CASSGDSNNQAPLF.

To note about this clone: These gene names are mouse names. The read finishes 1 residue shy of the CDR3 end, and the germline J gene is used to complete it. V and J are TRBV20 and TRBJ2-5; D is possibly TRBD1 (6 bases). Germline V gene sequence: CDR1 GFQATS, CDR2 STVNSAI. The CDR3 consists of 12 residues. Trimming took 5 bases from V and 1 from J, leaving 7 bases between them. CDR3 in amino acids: CGASGDQDTQYF. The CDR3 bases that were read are TGTGGTGCTTCAGGGGACCAAGACACCCAGTAC.

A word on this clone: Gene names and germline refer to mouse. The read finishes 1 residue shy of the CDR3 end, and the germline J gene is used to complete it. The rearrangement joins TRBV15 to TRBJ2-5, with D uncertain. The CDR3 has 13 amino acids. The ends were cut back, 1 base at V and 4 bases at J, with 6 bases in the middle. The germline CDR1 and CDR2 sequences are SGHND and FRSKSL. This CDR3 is CASSLGGEDTQYF. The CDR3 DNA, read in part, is TGTGCCAGCAGTTTAGGAGGAGAAGACACCCAGTAC.

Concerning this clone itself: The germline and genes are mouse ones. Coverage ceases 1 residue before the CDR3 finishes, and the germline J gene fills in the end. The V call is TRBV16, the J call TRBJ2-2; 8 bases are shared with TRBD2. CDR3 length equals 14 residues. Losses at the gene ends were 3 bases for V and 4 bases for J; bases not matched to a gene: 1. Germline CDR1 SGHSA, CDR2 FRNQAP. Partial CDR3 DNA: TGTGCAAGCAGCTTGGGGGGGCCCACCGGGCAGCTCTAC. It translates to CASSLGGPTGQLY. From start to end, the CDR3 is CASSLGGPTGQLYF.

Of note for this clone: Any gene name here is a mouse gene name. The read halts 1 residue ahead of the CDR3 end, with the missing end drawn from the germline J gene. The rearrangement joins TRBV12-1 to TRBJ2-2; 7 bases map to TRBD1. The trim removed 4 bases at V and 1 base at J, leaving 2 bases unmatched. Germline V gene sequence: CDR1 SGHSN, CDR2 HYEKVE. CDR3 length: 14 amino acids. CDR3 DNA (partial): TGTGCCAGCTCCCGGACAGGAAACACCGGGCAGCTCTAC. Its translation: CASSRTGNTGQLY. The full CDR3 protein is CASSRTGNTGQLYF.

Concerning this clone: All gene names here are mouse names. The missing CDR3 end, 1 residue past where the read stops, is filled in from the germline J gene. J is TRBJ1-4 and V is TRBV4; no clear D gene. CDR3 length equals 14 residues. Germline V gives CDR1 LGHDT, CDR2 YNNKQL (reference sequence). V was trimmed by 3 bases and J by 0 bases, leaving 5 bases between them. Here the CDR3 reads CASSYRFSNERLFF. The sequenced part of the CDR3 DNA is TGTGCCAGCAGCTACAGGTTTTCCAACGAAAGATTATTT.